This entry is about one T cell receptor (beta chain). This sample is drawn from a study of control samples from healthy donors and cancer patients. Looked up from germline, CDR1 is MNHEY and CDR2 is SVGAGI. Deletions cut 5 bases from V and 10 bases from J, with 17 bases between. This CDR3 spans 14 amino acids. Sequencing was performed with immunoSEQ multiplex PCR; in TCRdb, only in-frame clones are kept and a portion is missing. The data show under 150,000 clones, with 87% seen just once and about 2.7% held by the top ten. The source is a man aged 60-69 years in good health. This rearrangement joins TRBV6-5 to TRBJ1-4; the D gene is possibly TRBD1 (5 bases). Sequenced input: blood. In nucleotides, the CDR3 is TGTGCCAGCAGTCACGGGACCCGGGGCGGAAAACTGTTTTTT. It encodes CASSHGTRGGKLFF.